These T cell receptor beta chains were read from a single sample in a study of shared clonotypes between healthy human individuals. TCRdb's table, derived via immunoSEQ multiplex PCR, lists solely in-frame clones and lacks some. The top ten hold 0.045% to 0.06% of the sample, which has hundreds of thousands of clones, about 96% seen once. Sequencing was done on a sample of naive CD4+ T cells sorted from blood. The receptor set was obtained from a woman younger than 45 in good health. Each CDR3 is given with its conserved first and last residue. D genes are given only for firm matches. Some rows have no size entry. The others give once, few or many, or a class for an expanded clone.

j_call,clone_size,v_call,d_call,cdr3_nt,cdr3_aa
TRBJ2-5,once,TRBV27,TRBD1,TGTGCCAGCAGCTCGGGACAGTGGTACCAAGAGACCCAGTACTTC,CASSSGQWYQETQYF
TRBJ2-3,once,TRBV7-2,.,TGTGCCAGCAGCTTAATGGGCGGGATACCAGATACGCAGTATTTT,CASSLMGGIPDTQYF
TRBJ1-5,.,TRBV5-1,.,TGCGCCAGCAGCTTGGGGGGCAGGGCAAATCAGCCCCAGCATTTT,CASSLGGRANQPQHF
TRBJ1-4,.,TRBV9,.,TGTGCCAGCAGCCCGAGTTCGTCTTTGGACGATGAAAAACTGTTTTTT,CASSPSSSLDDEKLFF
TRBJ2-2,.,TRBV2,.,TGTGCCAGCAGTGATTTAATGACTACCATCCGTACCGGGGAGCTGTTTTTT,CASSDLMTTIRTGELFF
TRBJ2-5,.,TRBV27,TRBD2,TGTGCCAGCAGTCAACGGACTAGCGGGAATTACCAAGAGACCCAGTACTTC,CASSQRTSGNYQETQYF
TRBJ2-1,.,TRBV30,TRBD2,TGTGCCTGGAGTTACCGCCTCCTAGCGGGAGCGGGGAATGAGCAGTTCTTC,CAWSYRLLAGAGNEQFF
TRBJ2-7,.,TRBV6-6,TRBD1,TGTGCCAGCAGTTCGGACAGGGGAGTGTTCTACGAGCAGTACTTC,CASSSDRGVFYEQYF
TRBJ2-1,.,TRBV5-4,TRBD2,TGTGCCAGCAGCCACGGGACTAGTGAAGGCAATGAGCAGTTCTTC,CASSHGTSEGNEQFF
TRBJ2-1,.,TRBV2,.,TGTGCCAGCAGATGGCAGGGACTTTACAATGAGCAGTTCTTC,CASRWQGLYNEQFF
TRBJ2-7,.,TRBV20-1,.,TGCAGTGCTCGCAGCGGGACAGTTGAGTACTTC,CSARSGTVEYF
TRBJ2-7,.,TRBV19,TRBD1,TGTGCCAGTAGGGCAACCGGGACAGGGGGGTACGAGCAGTACTTC,CASRATGTGGYEQYF
TRBJ2-7,.,TRBV11-2,.,TGTGCCAGCAGCTCTACAGGGGGGGGCTACGAGCAGTACTTC,CASSSTGGGYEQYF
TRBJ2-1,.,TRBV5-1,TRBD1,TGCGCCAGCAGCTTGGGCGACAGGGACAACAATGAGCAGTTCTTC,CASSLGDRDNNEQFF
TRBJ2-5,.,TRBV7-6,.,TGTGCCAGCAGCTTAGCTTCGCTAGAAGAGACCCAGTACTTC,CASSLASLEETQYF
TRBJ2-7,.,TRBV7-9,.,TGTGCCAGCAGCCAGGTCCGGGGCAGGGTAAGCTACGAGCAGTACTTC,CASSQVRGRVSYEQYF
TRBJ1-6,.,TRBV4-2,.,TGTGCCAGCAGCCAAGATCAGGCCCAGGGAAGCAGCAGGAATTCACCCCTCCACTTT,CASSQDQAQGSSRNSPLHF
TRBJ2-3,.,TRBV28,.,TGTGCCAGCACCTATAGCACAGATACGCAGTATTTT,CASTYSTDTQYF
TRBJ2-1,once,TRBV30,.,TGTGCCTGGGGCGTCGGGGTCTCGGAATACAATGAGCAGTTCTTC,CAWGVGVSEYNEQFF
TRBJ2-3,.,TRBV5-4,.,TGTGCCAGCAGGATGCAGACCCGGACAGATACGCAGTATTTT,CASRMQTRTDTQYF
TRBJ2-2,once,TRBV18,.,TGTGCCAGCTCCCAGACAGTCTACAACGGGGAGCTGTTTTTT,CASSQTVYNGELFF
TRBJ2-3,.,TRBV7-8,TRBD2,TGTGCCAGCAGCCTACCCGAGTTAGCGGGAGGAAGCACAGATACGCAGTATTTT,CASSLPELAGGSTDTQYF
TRBJ2-1,once,TRBV2,TRBD2,TGTGCCAGCAGTGAAGAACTAGCGGGAGTTCTTGAGCAGTTCTTC,CASSEELAGVLEQFF